This T cell receptor beta chain originates from a study of tumor and adjacent non-tumor tissue in lung cancer. In regard to this clonotype: Its target is unknown. The conserved final phenylalanine or tryptophan is absent from the CDR3, which likely points to a read error.

General study points: Tumor repertoires had a smaller top 100 clone share than normal lung.

J was trimmed by 0 bases and V by 6 bases; bases with no gene match: 6. The CDR3 runs to 15 residues. Germline lookup yields CDR1 MDHEN and CDR2 SYDVKM. Three rounds of nested PCR, following a modified ARM-PCR protocol, produced the TCRbeta library. TCRdb reanalysed the multiplex PCR reads using MiXCR and keeps one entry per CDR3 protein. The data contain approximately 140,000 distinct CDR3 sequences, approximately 64% of them seen just once; the ten biggest clones take up 15% to 20%. This sample's RNA came from whole unsorted tissue. The sequence was collected from a man between 60 and 75 years old with small cell lung cancer. The sequenced sample was lung tumor tissue. The chain employs TRBV28 and TRBJ2-7; 9 bases align to TRBD2. The CDR3: CASSAGTSISYEQYL. The DNA of the CDR3 is TGTGCCAGCAGCGCGGGGACTAGCATCTCCTACGAGCAGTACTTA.